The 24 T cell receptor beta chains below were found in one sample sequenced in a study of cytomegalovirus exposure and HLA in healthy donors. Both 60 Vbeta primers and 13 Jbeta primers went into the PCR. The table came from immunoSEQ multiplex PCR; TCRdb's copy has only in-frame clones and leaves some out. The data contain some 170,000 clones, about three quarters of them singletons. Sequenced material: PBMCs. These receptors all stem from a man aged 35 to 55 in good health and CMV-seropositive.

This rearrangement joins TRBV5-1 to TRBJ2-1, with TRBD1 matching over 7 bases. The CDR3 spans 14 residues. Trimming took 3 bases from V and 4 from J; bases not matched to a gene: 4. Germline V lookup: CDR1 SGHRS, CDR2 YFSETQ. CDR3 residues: CASSYRDSYNEQFF. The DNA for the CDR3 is TGCGCCAGCAGCTACCGGGACAGTTACAATGAGCAGTTCTTC.

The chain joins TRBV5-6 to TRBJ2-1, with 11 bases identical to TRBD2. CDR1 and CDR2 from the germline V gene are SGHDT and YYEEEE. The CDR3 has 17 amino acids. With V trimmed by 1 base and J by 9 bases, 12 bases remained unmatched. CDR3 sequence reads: CASSLTSGSPLLSEQFF. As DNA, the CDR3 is TGTGCCAGCAGCTTGACTAGCGGGAGTCCATTGTTGAGTGAGCAGTTCTTC.

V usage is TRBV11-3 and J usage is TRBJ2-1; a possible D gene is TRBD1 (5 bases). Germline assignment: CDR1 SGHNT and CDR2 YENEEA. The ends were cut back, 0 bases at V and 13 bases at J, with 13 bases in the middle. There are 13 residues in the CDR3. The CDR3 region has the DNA TGTGCCAGCAGCTTAGAGAGCACAGGCTTACAGTTCTTC. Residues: CASSLESTGLQFF.

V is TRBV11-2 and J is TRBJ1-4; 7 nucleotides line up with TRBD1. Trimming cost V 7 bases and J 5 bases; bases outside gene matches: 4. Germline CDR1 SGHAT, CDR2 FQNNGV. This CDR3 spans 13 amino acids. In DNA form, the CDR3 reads TGTGCCAGCACCCAGGACAGGAATGAAAAACTGTTTTTT. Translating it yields CASTQDRNEKLFF.

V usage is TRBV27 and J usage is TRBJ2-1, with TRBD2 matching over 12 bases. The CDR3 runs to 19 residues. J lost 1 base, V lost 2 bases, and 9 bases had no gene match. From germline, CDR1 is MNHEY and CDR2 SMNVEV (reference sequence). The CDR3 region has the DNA TGTGCCAGCAGTTTACAGACTAGCGGGAGTCGAGGATCCTACAATGAGCAGTTCTTC. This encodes CASSLQTSGSRGSYNEQFF.

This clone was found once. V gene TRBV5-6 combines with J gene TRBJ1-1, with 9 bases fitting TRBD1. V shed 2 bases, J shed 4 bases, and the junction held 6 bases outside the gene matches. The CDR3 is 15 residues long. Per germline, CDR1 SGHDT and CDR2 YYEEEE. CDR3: CASSFRGQGGTEAFF. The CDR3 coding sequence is TGTGCCAGCAGCTTTCGGGGACAGGGTGGCACTGAAGCTTTCTTT.

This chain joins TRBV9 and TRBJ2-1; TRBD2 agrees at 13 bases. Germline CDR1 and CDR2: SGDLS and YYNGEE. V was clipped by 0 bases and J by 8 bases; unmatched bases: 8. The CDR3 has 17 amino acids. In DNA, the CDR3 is TGTGCCAGCAGCGTAGATAACGGACTAGCGGGAGTCTATGAGCAGTTCTTC. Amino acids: CASSVDNGLAGVYEQFF.

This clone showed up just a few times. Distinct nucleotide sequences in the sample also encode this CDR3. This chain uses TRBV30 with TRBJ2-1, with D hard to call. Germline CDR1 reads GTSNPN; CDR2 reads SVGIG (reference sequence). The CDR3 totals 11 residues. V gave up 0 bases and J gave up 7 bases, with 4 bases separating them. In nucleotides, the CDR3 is TGTGCCTGGAGTGTTCGGAATGAGCAGTTCTTC. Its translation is CAWSVRNEQFF.

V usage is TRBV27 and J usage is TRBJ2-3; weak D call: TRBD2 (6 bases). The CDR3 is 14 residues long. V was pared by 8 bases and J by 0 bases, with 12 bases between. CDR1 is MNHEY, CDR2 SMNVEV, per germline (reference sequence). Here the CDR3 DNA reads TGTGCCAGCGGGACTCCTATTAGCACAGATACGCAGTATTTT. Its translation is CASGTPISTDTQYF.

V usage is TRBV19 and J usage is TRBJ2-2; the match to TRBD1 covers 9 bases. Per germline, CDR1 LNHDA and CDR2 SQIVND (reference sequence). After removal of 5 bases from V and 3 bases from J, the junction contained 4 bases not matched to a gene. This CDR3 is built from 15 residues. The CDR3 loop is CASSRQGVDTGELFF. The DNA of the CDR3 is TGTGCCAGTAGTCGACAGGGGGTAGACACCGGGGAGCTGTTTTTT.

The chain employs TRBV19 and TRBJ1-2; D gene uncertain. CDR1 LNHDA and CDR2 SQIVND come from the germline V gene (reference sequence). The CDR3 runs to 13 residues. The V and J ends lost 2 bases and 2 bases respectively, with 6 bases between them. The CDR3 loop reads CASSIQINYGYTF. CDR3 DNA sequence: TGTGCCAGTAGTATACAGATCAACTATGGCTACACCTTC.

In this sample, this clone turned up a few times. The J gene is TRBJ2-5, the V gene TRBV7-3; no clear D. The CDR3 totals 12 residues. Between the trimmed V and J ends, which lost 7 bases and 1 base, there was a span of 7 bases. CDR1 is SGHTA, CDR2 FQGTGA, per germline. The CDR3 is CASIEFQETQYF. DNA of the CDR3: TGTGCCAGCATCGAGTTCCAAGAGACCCAGTACTTC.

The CDR3, as DNA: TGTGCCAGCAGTTACACCAGGGGCCCGATCGAAAAACTGTTTTTT. Translating gives CASSYTRGPIEKLFF. The chain is built from TRBV6-5 and TRBJ1-4, with a possible D match to TRBD1 (6 bases). The ends were cut back, 2 bases at V and 8 bases at J, with 15 bases in the middle. The CDR3 has 15 amino acids. CDR1 is MNHEY, CDR2 SVGAGI, per germline.

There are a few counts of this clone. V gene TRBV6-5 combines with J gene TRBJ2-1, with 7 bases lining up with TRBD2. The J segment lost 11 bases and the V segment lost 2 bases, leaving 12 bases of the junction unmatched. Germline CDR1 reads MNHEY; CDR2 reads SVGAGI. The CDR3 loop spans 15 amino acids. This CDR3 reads CASSYDFVGGGKQFF. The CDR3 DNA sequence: TGTGCCAGCAGTTACGATTTTGTCGGCGGGGGAAAGCAGTTCTTC.

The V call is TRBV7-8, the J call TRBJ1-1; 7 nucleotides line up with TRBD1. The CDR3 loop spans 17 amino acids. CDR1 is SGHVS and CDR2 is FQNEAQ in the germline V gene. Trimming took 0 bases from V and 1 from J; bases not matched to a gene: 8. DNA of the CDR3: TGTGCCAGCAGCTTAGCGCTCCCGACAGGGAAGAACACTGAAGCTTTCTTT. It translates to CASSLALPTGKNTEAFF.

CDR3 amino acids: CASSSGSPENTGELFF. DNA of the CDR3: TGTGCCAGCAGTAGCGGGAGCCCCGAGAACACCGGGGAGCTGTTTTTT. The rearrangement links TRBV27 to TRBJ2-2; 8 nucleotides align to TRBD2. V shed 5 bases and J 1 base; nucleotides not matched to a gene: 6. Germline V lookup: CDR1 MNHEY, CDR2 SMNVEV (reference sequence). The CDR3 has 16 amino acids.

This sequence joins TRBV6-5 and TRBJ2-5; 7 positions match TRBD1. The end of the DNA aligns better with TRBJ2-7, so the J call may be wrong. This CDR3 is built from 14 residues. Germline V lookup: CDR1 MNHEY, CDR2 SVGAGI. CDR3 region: CASIDRAAPYEQYF. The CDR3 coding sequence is TGTGCCAGCATCGACAGGGCTGCTCCCTACGAGCAGTACTTC.

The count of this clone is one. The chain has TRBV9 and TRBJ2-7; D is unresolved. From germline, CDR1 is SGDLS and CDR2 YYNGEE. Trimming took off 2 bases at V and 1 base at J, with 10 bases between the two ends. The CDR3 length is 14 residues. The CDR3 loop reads CASSVGGWSYEQYF. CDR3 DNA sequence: TGTGCCAGCAGCGTCGGCGGATGGTCCTACGAGCAGTACTTC. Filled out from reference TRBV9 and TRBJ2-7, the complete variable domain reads DSGVTQTPKHLITATGQRVTLRCSPRSGDLSVYWYQQSLDQGLQFLIQYYNGEERAKGNILERFSAQQFPDLHSELNLSSLELGDSALYFCASSVGGWSYEQYFGPGTRLTVT.

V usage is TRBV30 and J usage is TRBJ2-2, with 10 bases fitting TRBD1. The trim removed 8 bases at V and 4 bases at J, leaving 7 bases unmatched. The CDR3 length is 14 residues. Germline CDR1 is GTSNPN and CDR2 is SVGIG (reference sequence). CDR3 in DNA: TGTGCCAGAACCGGGACAGGGGCCACCGGGGAGCTGTTTTTT. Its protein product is CARTGTGATGELFF.

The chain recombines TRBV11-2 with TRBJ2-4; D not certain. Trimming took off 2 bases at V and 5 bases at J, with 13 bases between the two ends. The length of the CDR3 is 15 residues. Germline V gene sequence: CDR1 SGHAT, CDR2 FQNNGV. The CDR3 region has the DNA TGTGCCAGCAGCTTAATGGGCAACCTCGAAAACATTCAGTACTTC. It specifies CASSLMGNLENIQYF.

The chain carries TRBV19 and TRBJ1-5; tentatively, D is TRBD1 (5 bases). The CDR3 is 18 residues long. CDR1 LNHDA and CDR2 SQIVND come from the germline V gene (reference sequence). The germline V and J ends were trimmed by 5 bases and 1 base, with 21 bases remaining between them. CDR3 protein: CASSPRLGRDESNQPQHF. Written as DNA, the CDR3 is TGTGCCAGTAGTCCCCGTCTGGGGCGGGACGAGAGCAATCAGCCCCAGCATTTT.

CDR3 region: CASSIILAGGDTQYF. CDR3 DNA: TGTGCCAGTAGTATCATCCTGGCGGGTGGGGATACGCAGTATTTT. V is TRBV19 and J is TRBJ2-3; D is possibly TRBD2 (5 bases). The CDR3 consists of 15 residues. The germline CDR1 and CDR2 sequences are LNHDA and SQIVND (reference sequence). V lost 3 bases, J lost 6 bases, and 16 bases lay in between.

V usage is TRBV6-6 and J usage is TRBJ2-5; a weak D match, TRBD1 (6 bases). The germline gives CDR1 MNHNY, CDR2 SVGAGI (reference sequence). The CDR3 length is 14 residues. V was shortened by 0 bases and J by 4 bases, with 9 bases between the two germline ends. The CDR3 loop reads CASSYSGRGETQYF. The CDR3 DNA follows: TGTGCCAGCAGTTACTCGGGCAGGGGAGAGACCCAGTACTTC.

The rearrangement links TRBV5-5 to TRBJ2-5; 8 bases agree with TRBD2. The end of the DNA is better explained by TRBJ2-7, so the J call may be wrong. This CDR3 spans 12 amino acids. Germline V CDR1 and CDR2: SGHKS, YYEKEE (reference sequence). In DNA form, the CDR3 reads TGTGCCAGCAGCGCGCGGGGGGACGAGCAGTACTTC. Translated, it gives CASSARGDEQYF.